The clone carrying this TCR beta chain was observed once. RNA transcripts yielded amplified TCR beta CDR3 regions. Researchers ran a first-round RT-PCR on the TCR CDR3 using the HTBI primer set. TCRdb reprocessed the multiplex PCR reads with MiXCR, giving one entry per CDR3 protein. There are approximately 420,000 distinct CDR3 sequences in the sample; about 13% occur only once, and approximately 5.3% lies in the top ten. The germline V gene encodes CDR1 KGHDR and CDR2 SFDVKD. V was clipped by 2 bases and J by 4 bases; unmatched bases: 3. The CDR3 is 16 residues long. These data are taken from a study of T cells in Graves' hyperthyroidism and ophthalmopathy.

The chain carries TRBV24-1 and TRBJ2-2; TRBD1 agrees at 10 bases. The receptor comes from a young woman with Graves' hyperthyroidism. Sequenced input: blood. The CDR3 sequence: CATSDSGTGATGELFF. CDR3 DNA: TGTGCCACCAGTGATTCCGGGACAGGGGCCACCGGGGAGCTGTTTTTT.